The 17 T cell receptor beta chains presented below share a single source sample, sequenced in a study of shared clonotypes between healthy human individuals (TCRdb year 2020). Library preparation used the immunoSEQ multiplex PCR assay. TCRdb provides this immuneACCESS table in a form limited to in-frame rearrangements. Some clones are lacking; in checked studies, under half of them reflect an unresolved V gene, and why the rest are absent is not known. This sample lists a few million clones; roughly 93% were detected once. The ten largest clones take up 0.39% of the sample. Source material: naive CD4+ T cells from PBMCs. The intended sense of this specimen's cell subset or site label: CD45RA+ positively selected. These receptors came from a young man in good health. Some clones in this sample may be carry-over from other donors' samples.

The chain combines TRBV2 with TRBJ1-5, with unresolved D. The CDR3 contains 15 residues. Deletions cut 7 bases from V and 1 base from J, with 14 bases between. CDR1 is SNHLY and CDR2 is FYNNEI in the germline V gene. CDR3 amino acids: CASNKDPVSNQPQHF. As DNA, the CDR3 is TGTGCCAGCAACAAGGACCCCGTCAGCAATCAGCCCCAGCATTTT. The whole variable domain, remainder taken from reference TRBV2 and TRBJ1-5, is EPEVTQTPSHQVTQMGQEVILRCVPISNHLYFYWYRQILGQKVEFLVSFYNNEISEKSEIFDDQFSVERPDGSNFTLKIRSTKLEDSAMYFCASNKDPVSNQPQHFGDGTRLSIL.

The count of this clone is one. The CDR3, as DNA: TGTGCCAGCAGCTTAGCGCGGGGGACCACTGAAGCTTTCTTT. It codes for CASSLARGTTEAFF. The chain couples TRBV7-8 to TRBJ1-1, with D perhaps matching TRBD1 (5 bases). The CDR3 is 14 residues long. Trimming removed 0 bases at V and 4 bases at J, with 9 bases between. Germline CDR1 and CDR2: SGHVS and FQNEAQ. The variable domain in full, completed from reference TRBV7-8 and TRBJ1-1, reads GAGVSQSPRYKVAKRGQDVALRCDPISGHVSLFWYQQALGQGPEFLTYFQNEAQLDKSGLPSDRFFAERPEGSVSTLKIQRTQQEDSAVYLCASSLARGTTEAFFGQGTRLTVV.

This CDR3 reads CASSSSAGVLNTGELFF. The CDR3 DNA reads TGTGCCAGCAGCTCCTCCGCCGGGGTCCTGAACACCGGGGAGCTGTTTTTT. The V gene is TRBV7-3, the J gene TRBJ2-2; possible D gene TRBD2, 5 bases. The CDR3 length is 17 residues. Per germline, CDR1 SGHTA and CDR2 FQGTGA. V gave up 4 bases and J gave up 1 base, with 16 bases separating them.

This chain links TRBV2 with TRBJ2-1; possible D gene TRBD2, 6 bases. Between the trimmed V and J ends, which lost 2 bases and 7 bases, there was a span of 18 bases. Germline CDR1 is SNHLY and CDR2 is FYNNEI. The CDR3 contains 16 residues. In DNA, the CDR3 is TGTGCCAGCAGTGAAACGAGGAGGGCCGTAGTAAATGAGCAGTTCTTC. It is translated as CASSETRRAVVNEQFF.

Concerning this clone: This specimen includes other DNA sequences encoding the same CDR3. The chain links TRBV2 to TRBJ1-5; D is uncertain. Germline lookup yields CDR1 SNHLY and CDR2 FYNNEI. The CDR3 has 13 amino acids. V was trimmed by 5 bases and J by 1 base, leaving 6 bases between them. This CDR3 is CASSKGSNQPQHF. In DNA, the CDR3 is TGTGCCAGCAGTAAAGGGAGCAATCAGCCCCAGCATTTT. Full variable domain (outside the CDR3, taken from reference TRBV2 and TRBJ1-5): EPEVTQTPSHQVTQMGQEVILRCVPISNHLYFYWYRQILGQKVEFLVSFYNNEISEKSEIFDDQFSVERPDGSNFTLKIRSTKLEDSAMYFCASSKGSNQPQHFGDGTRLSIL.

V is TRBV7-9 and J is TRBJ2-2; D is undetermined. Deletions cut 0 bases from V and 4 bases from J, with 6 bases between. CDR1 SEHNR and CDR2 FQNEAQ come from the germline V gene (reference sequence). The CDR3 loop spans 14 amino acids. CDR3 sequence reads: CASSLALSTGELFF. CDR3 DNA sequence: TGTGCCAGCAGCTTAGCGCTCAGCACCGGGGAGCTGTTTTTT.

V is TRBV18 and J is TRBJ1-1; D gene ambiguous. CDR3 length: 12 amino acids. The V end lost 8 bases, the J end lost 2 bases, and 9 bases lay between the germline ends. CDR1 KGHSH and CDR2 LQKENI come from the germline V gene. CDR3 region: CASVGLNTEAFF. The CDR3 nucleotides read TGTGCCAGCGTGGGTCTCAACACTGAAGCTTTCTTT.

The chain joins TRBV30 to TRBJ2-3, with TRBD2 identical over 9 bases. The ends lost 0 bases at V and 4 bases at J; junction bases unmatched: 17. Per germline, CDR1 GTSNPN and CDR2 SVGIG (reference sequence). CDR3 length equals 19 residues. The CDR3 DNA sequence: TGTGCCTGGAGTGTCCCCTTTGGGGTCTGGCTAGCGGGATCAGATACGCAGTATTTT. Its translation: CAWSVPFGVWLAGSDTQYF.

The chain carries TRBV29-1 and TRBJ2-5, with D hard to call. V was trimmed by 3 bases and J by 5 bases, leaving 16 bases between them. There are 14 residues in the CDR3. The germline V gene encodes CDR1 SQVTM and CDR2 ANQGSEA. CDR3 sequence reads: CSVDRLHPAETQYF. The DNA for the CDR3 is TGCAGCGTTGATCGTCTTCACCCTGCCGAGACCCAGTACTTC.

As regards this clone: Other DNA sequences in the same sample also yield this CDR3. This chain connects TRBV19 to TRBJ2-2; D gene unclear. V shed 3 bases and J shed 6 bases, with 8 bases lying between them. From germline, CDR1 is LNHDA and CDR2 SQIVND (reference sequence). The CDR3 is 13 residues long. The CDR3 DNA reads TGTGCCAGTAGTATTACAGCCCCCGGGGAGCTGTTTTTT. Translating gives CASSITAPGELFF.

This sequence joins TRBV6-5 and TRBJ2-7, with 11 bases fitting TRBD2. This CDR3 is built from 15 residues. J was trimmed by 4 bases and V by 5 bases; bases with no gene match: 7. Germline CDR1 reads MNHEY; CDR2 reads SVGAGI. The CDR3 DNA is TGTGCCAGCAGTCAGACTAGCGGGACGGAGTACGAGCAGTACTTC. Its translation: CASSQTSGTEYEQYF.

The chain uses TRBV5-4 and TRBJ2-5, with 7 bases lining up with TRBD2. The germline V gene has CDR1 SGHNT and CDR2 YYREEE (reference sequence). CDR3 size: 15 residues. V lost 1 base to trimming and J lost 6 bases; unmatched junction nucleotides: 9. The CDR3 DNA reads TGTGCCAGCAGCTTGCCGGGGGGAGTCGGCAAGACCCAGTACTTC. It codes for CASSLPGGVGKTQYF.

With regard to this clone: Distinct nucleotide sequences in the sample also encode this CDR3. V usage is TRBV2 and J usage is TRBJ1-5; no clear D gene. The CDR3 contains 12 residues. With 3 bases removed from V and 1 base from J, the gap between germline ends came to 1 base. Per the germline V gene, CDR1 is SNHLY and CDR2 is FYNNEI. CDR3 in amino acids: CASSDSNQPQHF. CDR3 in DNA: TGTGCCAGCAGTGACAGCAATCAGCCCCAGCATTTT.

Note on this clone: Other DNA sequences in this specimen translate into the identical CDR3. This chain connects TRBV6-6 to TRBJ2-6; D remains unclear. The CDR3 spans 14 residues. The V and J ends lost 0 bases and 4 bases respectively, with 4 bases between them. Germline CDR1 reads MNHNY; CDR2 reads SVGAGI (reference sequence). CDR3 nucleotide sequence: TGTGCCAGCAGTTACTCCTCCGGGGCCAACGTCCTGACTTTC. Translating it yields CASSYSSGANVLTF.

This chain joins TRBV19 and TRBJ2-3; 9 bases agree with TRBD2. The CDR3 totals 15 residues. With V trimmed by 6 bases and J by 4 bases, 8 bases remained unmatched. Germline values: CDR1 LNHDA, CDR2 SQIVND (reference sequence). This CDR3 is CASRRLAGYADTQYF. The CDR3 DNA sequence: TGTGCCAGTAGGAGGCTAGCGGGATATGCAGATACGCAGTATTTT. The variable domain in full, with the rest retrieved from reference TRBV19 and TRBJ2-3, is DGGITQSPKYLFRKEGQNVTLSCEQNLNHDAMYWYRQDPGQGLRLIYYSQIVNDFQKGDIAEGYSVSREKKESFPLTVTSAQKNPTAFYLCASRRLAGYADTQYFGPGTRLTVL.

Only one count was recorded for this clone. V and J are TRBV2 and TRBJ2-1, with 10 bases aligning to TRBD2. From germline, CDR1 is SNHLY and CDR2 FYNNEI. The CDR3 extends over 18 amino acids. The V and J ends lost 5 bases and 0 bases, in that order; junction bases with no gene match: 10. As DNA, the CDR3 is TGTGCCAGCAGTATCGGGGGTAGCGGGAGGACCTCCTACAATGAGCAGTTCTTC. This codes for CASSIGGSGRTSYNEQFF.

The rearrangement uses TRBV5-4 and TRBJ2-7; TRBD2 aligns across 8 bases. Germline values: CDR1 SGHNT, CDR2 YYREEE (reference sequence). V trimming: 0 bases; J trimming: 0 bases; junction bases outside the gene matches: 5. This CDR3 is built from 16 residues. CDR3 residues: CASSLATSGPSYEQYF. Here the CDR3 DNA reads TGTGCCAGCAGCTTGGCTACTAGCGGCCCCTCCTACGAGCAGTACTTC.